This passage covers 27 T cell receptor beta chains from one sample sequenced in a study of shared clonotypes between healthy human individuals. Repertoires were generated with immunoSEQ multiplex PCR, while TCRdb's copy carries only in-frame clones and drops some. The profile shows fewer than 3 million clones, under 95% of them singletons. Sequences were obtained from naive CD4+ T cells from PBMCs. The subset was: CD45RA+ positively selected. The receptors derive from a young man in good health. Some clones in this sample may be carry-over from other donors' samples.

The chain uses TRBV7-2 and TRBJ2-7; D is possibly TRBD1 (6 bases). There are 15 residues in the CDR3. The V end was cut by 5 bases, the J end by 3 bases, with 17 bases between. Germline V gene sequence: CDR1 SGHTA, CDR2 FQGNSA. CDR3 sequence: CASSPPRDTNYEQYF. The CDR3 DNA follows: TGTGCCAGCAGCCCCCCCCGGGACACTAACTACGAGCAGTACTTC.

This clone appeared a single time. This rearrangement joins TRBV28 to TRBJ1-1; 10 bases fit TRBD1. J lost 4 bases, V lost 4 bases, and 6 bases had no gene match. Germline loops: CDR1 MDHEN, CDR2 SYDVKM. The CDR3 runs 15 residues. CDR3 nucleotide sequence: TGTGCCAGCAGTTCACCGGGGACAGGGGTCACTGAAGCTTTCTTT. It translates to CASSSPGTGVTEAFF.

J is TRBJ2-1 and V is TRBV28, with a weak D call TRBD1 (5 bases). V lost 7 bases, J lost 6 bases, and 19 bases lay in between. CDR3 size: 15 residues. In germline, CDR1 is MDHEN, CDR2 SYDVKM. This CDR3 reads CASTNLNDRSNEQFF. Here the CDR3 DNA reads TGTGCCAGCACCAACCTCAACGACAGATCCAATGAGCAGTTCTTC.

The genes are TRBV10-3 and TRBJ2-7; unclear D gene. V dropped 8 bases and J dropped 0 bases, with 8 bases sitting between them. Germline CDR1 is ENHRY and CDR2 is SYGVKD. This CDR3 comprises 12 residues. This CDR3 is CAIGTDSYEQYF. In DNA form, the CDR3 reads TGTGCCATCGGAACGGACTCCTACGAGCAGTACTTC.

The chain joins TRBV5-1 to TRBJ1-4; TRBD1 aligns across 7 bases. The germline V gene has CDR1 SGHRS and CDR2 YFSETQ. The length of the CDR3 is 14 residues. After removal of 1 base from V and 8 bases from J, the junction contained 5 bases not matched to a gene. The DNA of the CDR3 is TGCGCCAGCAGCTTGAGGACAGGAGGCGAAAAACTGTTTTTT. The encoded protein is CASSLRTGGEKLFF.

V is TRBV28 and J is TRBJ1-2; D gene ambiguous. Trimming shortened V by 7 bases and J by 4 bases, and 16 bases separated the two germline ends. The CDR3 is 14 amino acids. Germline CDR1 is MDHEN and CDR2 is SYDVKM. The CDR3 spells CASKRALGSYGYTF. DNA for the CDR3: TGTGCCAGCAAGCGGGCCTTAGGCTCCTATGGCTACACCTTC.

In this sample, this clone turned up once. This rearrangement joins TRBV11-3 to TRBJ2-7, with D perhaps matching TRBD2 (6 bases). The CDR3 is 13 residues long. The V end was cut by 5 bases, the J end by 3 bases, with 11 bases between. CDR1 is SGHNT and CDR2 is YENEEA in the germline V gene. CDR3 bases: TGTGCCAGCAGCAGAGGCGGGGACTACGAGCAGTACTTC. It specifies CASSRGGDYEQYF.

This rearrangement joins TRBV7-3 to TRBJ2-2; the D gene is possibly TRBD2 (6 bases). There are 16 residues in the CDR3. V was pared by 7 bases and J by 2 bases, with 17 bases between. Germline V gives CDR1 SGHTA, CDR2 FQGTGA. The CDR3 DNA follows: TGTGCCAGCACTGCTGCTAGCGCCATTAACACCGGGGAGCTGTTTTTT. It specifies CASTAASAINTGELFF.

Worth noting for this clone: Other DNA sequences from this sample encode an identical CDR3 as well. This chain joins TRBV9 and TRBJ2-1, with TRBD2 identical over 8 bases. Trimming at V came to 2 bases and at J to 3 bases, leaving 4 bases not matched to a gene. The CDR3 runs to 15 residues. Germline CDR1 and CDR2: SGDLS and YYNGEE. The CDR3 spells CASSVTSGNYNEQFF. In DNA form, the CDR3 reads TGTGCCAGCAGCGTTACTAGCGGAAACTACAATGAGCAGTTCTTC.

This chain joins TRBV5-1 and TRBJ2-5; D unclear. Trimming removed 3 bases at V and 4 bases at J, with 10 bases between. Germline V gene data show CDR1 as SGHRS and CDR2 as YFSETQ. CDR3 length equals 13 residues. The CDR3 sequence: CASSSVIPETQYF. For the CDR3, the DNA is TGCGCCAGCAGCTCCGTAATTCCAGAGACCCAGTACTTC.

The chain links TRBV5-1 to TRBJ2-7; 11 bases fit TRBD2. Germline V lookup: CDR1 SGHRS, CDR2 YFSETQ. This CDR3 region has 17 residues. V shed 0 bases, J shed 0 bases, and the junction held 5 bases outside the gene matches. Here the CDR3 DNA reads TGCGCCAGCAGCTTGGAGCCTAGCGGGAGGAGCTCCTACGAGCAGTACTTC. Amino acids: CASSLEPSGRSSYEQYF.

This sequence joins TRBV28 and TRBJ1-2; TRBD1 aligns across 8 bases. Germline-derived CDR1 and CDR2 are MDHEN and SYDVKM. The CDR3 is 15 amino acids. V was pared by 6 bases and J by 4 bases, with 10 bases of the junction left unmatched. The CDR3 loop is CASRKTGAILYGYTF. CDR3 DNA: TGTGCCAGCAGGAAGACAGGGGCCATTCTCTATGGCTACACCTTC.

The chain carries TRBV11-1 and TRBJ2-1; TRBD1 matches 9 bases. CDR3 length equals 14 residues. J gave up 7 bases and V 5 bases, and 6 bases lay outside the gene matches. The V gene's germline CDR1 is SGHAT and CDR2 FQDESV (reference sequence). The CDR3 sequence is CASSLGQGGNEQFF. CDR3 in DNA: TGTGCCAGCAGCCTGGGACAGGGAGGTAATGAGCAGTTCTTC.

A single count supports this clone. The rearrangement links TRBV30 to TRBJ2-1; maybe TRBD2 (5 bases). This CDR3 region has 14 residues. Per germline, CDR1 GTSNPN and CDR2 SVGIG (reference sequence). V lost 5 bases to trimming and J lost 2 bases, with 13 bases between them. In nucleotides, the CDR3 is TGTGCCTGGGACCCCGGGATACCCTACAATGAGCAGTTCTTC. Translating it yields CAWDPGIPYNEQFF.

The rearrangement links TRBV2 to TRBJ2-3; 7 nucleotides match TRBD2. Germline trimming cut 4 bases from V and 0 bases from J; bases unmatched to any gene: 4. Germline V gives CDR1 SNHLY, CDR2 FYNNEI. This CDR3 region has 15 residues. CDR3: CASSGWGLSTDTQYF. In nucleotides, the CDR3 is TGTGCCAGCAGTGGCTGGGGACTAAGCACAGATACGCAGTATTTT.

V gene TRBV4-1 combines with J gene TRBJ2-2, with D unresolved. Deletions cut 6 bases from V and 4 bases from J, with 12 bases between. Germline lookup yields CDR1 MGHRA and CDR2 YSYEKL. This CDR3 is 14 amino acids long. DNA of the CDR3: TGCGCCAGCAGACAAAGGATAGTCACCGGGGAGCTGTTTTTT. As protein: CASRQRIVTGELFF.

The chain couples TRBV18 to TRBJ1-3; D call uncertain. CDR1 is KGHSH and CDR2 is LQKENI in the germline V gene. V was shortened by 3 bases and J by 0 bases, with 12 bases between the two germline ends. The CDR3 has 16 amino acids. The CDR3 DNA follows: TGTGCCAGCTCACCCTCGGACCCCAGCTCTGGAAACACCATATATTTT. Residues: CASSPSDPSSGNTIYF.

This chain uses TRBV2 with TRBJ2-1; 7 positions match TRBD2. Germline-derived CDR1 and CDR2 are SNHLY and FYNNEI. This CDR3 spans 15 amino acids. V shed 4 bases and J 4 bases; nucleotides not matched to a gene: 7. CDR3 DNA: TGTGCCAGCAGTGGCCGGCCTAGCGGATACAATGAGCAGTTCTTC. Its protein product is CASSGRPSGYNEQFF.

The CDR3 nucleotides are TGTGCCAGCAGCTCGACGAAGGGAGCCACTGAAGCTTTCTTT. This codes for CASSSTKGATEAFF. The chain combines TRBV7-3 with TRBJ1-1; D remains unclear. In germline, CDR1 is SGHTA, CDR2 FQGTGA. This CDR3 has 14 residues. Trimming took off 4 bases at V and 4 bases at J, with 13 bases between the two ends.

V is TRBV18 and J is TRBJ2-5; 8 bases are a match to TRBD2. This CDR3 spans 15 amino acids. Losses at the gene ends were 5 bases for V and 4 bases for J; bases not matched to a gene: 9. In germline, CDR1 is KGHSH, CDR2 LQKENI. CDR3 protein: CASSWPLAGRETQYF. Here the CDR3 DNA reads TGTGCCAGCTCATGGCCCTTAGCGGGACGAGAGACCCAGTACTTC.

The CDR3 DNA reads TGTGCCAGCAGCTCGGGACAGAACCACAATGAGCAGTTCTTC. It codes for CASSSGQNHNEQFF. V gene TRBV7-3 combines with J gene TRBJ2-1; 7 nucleotides agree with TRBD1. The CDR3 length is 14 residues. Per the germline V gene, CDR1 is SGHTA and CDR2 is FQGTGA. Trimming removed 4 bases from V and 5 bases from J; junction bases left unmatched: 5.

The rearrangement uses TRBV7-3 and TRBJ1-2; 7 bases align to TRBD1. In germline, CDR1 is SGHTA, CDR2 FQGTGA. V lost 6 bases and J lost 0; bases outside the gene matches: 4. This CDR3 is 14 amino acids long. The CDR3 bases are TGTGCCAGCAGTCAGGGGGGCCCTAACTATGGCTACACCTTC. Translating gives CASSQGGPNYGYTF.

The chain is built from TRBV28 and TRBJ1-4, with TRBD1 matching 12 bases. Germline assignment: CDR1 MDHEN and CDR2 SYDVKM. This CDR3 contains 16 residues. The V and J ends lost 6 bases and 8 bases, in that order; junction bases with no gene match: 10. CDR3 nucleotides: TGTGCCAGCAGGGGGGGGACAGGGGGCGCTTGGGAAAAACTGTTTTTT. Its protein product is CASRGGTGGAWEKLFF.

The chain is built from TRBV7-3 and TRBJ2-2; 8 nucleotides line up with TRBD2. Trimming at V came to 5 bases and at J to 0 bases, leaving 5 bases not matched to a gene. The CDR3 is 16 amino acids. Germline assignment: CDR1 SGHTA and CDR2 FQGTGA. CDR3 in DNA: TGTGCCAGCAGCGAACTAGCGGTGTCGAACACCGGGGAGCTGTTTTTT. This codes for CASSELAVSNTGELFF.

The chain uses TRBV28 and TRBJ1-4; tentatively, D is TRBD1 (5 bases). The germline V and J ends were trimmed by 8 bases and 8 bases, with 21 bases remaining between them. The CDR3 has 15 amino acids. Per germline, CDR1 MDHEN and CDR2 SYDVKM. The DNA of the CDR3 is TGTGCCAGCGGGACGCGACAGTTAATCCCAGAAAAACTGTTTTTT. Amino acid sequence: CASGTRQLIPEKLFF.

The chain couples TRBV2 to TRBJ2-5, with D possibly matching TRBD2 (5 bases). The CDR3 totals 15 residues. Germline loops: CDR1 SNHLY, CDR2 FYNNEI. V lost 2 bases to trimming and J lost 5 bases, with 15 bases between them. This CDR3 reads CASSERGTIGETQYF. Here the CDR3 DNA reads TGTGCCAGCAGTGAACGGGGAACTATTGGGGAGACCCAGTACTTC. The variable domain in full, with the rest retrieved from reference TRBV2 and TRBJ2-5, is EPEVTQTPSHQVTQMGQEVILRCVPISNHLYFYWYRQILGQKVEFLVSFYNNEISEKSEIFDDQFSVERPDGSNFTLKIRSTKLEDSAMYFCASSERGTIGETQYFGPGTRLLVL.

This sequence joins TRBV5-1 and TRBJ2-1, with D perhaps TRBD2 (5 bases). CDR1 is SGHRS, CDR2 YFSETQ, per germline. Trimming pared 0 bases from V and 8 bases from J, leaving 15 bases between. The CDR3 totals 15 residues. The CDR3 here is CASSLDVGIMDEQFF. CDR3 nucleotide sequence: TGCGCCAGCAGCTTGGATGTCGGGATTATGGATGAGCAGTTCTTC.